Given below is one T cell receptor beta chain in context. What it binds is unknown. Libraries were prepared by immunoSEQ multiplex PCR; TCRdb keeps only in-frame clonotypes and omits some of them. The sample lists about 40,000 clones; roughly 88% were seen once. The sample originates from a study of T cell responses to AZD1222 COVID-19 vaccine. Study outcomes and limitations: Only after the peak T cell response were repertoires sampled. It was only a handful of AZD1222 recipients who were seropositive at baseline. Once two AZD1222 doses were given, Spike-specific TCR breadth and depth went up. Clonal diversity may have been underestimated, and the donors were mostly white British, with more females than males.

This CDR3 is built from 13 residues. V lost 3 bases and J lost 6, with 10 bases in between. CDR1 SNHLY and CDR2 FYNNEI come from the germline V gene. This TCR was sampled from an adult who received the MenACWY meningococcal vaccine as a control. The chain is built from TRBV2 and TRBJ2-3; D might be TRBD1 or TRBD2, each matching 5 bases. Specimen: peripheral blood, collected 28 days after the second dose of the MenACWY control vaccine. The CDR3 nucleotides read TGTGCCAGCAGTGACCAAGGGGAGGATACGCAGTATTTT. This gives the protein CASSDQGEDTQYF.